This T cell receptor (delta chain) came from a study of γδ T cells in repeated Plasmodium falciparum infection. Study context: Malaria-naive adults were infected with P. falciparum NF54 four times over about 600 days. Samples were taken at baseline, before some infections, and 21 days after each. General observations from the study: Donors in Mali lived in a small rural village, largely one ethnic group.

TCRdb repeated clone calling on the multiplex PCR reads with CATT. The sample has tens of thousands of delta-chain clones, 0.75% to 1% seen once. This clone was detected only a few times. Its antigen remains unidentified. Only one base separates this from a far larger clonotype, so it likely reflects a read error. The sample holds other DNA sequences that translate to the same CDR3. Sequenced input: gamma-delta T cells from blood. This clonotype originated in a pool of human donors (malaria-infected and uninfected, not separated).

In nucleotides, the CDR3 is TGTGCTCTTGGGGACCTAAACAGGGGGGGATCATTAGACGGGAAACTCATCTTT. As protein: CALGDLNRGGSLDGKLIF. V and J are TRDV1 and TRDJ1; 7 bases align to TRDD3. As TCRdb names no J gene, one was assigned here on the basis of a DNA match to germline. After removal of 3 bases from V and 8 bases from J, the junction contained 21 bases not matched to a gene. The CDR3 spans 18 residues. Germline CDR1 TSWWSYY, CDR2 QGS.